A selection of T cell receptor beta chains follows, all from one sample in a study of response to subunit inactivated influenza vaccine. MiXCR, run by TCRdb on the RT-PCR reads, gives a single entry per CDR3 protein. The table lists about 700,000 distinct CDR3 sequences, less than 20% of them singletons. The material sequenced was PBMCs from blood, taken 11 to 12 days after vaccination. Receptors originate from a man over 45 who received an inactivated influenza vaccine. CDR3s include the opening cysteine and the closing phenylalanine or tryptophan. Fields, in order: J gene, clone size, D gene, V gene, CDR3 protein, CDR3 DNA. A D gene is named only where the DNA matches it firmly. Where a row states a size, it is once, few, many or the class of an expanded clone; other rows omit it.

TRBJ2-7 NA NA TRBV6-6 CASSYQQSYEQYF TGTGCCAGCAGTTATCAACAGTCCTACGAGCAGTACTTC
TRBJ2-1 NA TRBD1 TRBV27 CASSLLPGQEPPYNEQFF TGTGCCAGCAGTTTACTACCTGGACAGGAACCTCCTTACAATGAGCAGTTCTTC
TRBJ2-7 NA TRBD2 TRBV20-1 CCARILAGDPYEQYF TGCTGTGCTAGGATCCTAGCGGGAGACCCTTACGAGCAGTACTTC
TRBJ1-1 few NA TRBV11-1 CASSSALNTEAFF TGTGCCAGCAGCTCCGCACTCAACACTGAAGCTTTCTTT
TRBJ1-6 few NA TRBV5-1 CASSWNGQRNSPLHF TGCGCCAGCAGCTGGAACGGACAGCGCAATTCACCCCTCCACTTT
TRBJ2-2 few NA TRBV7-9 CASSRRRVGTGELFF TGTGCCAGCAGCCGTCGCCGTGTAGGGACCGGGGAGCTGTTTTTT
TRBJ2-7 few TRBD1 TRBV20-1 CSAVTGYHLYEQYF TGCAGTGCCGTGACAGGGTACCATCTCTACGAGCAGTACTTC
TRBJ2-2 NA NA TRBV7-9 CASRRFVGENTGELFF TGTGCCAGCAGGCGTTTTGTGGGGGAGAACACCGGGGAGCTGTTTTTT
TRBJ2-7 few TRBD2 TRBV18 CASSPPSGSYEQYF TGTGCCAGCTCACCTCCTAGCGGGAGTTACGAGCAGTACTTC
TRBJ2-3 few NA TRBV29-1 CSGTYHTQYF TGCAGCGGAACGTATCATACGCAGTATTTT
TRBJ2-5 many TRBD2 TRBV6-2/TRBV6-3 CASSYLAGGETQYF TGTGCCAGCAGTTACCTAGCGGGAGGAGAGACCCAGTACTTC
TRBJ1-5 NA TRBD1 TRBV25-1 CASSECKGQGFVVRQPQHF TGTGCCAGCAGTGAATGTAAAGGACAGGGTTTTGTCGTGCGTCAGCCCCAGCATTTT
TRBJ2-3 NA TRBD2 TRBV18 CASSPRLAGAKGDTQYF TGTGCCAGCTCACCACGACTAGCGGGGGCTAAGGGAGATACGCAGTATTTT
TRBJ1-5 few NA TRBV7-8 CASSFAGAVLNQPQHF TGTGCCAGCAGCTTTGCGGGGGCAGTCCTCAATCAGCCCCAGCATTTT
TRBJ2-1 few TRBD2 TRBV10-3 CAISPSGSFYNEQFF TGTGCCATCAGTCCCAGCGGGAGCTTTTACAATGAGCAGTTCTTC
TRBJ1-6 few NA TRBV10-2 CASSAPGGNSPLHF TGCGCCAGCAGTGCCCCGGGAGGTAATTCACCCCTCCACTTT
TRBJ2-4 few TRBD1 TRBV11-1 CASSPYDAGGNIQYF TGTGCCAGCAGCCCCTACGATGCAGGGGGAAACATTCAGTACTTC
TRBJ1-2 NA NA TRBV28 CASSFPINYGYTF TGTGCCAGCAGCTTCCCCATTAACTATGGCTACACCTTC
TRBJ2-1 few TRBD2 TRBV4-3 CASSQRYALADLYNEQFF TGCGCCAGCAGCCAACGATACGCTCTAGCGGACCTCTACAATGAGCAGTTCTTC
TRBJ1-5 few NA TRBV7-8 CASSVHRVGGQPQHF TGTGCCAGCAGCGTTCACAGGGTTGGGGGTCAGCCCCAGCATTTT
TRBJ1-1 NA NA TRBV6-6 CASSYDPLEPPFF TGTGCCAGCAGTTACGACCCGTTAGAACCCCCTTTCTTT
TRBJ2-3 NA NA TRBV5-1 CASSLSMSTDTQYF TGCGCCAGCAGCCTAAGTATGAGCACAGATACGCAGTATTTT
TRBJ2-5 few TRBD1 TRBV5-1 CASSPWTGSETQYF TGCGCCAGCAGCCCCTGGACAGGGTCAGAGACCCAGTACTTC
TRBJ2-1 NA TRBD2 TRBV18 CASSRLADSYNEQFF TGTGCCAGCTCAAGACTAGCGGACTCCTACAATGAGCAGTTCTTC
TRBJ1-1 NA TRBD1 TRBV5-1 CASSSQGVAFF TGCGCCAGCAGCTCACAGGGGGTAGCTTTCTTT
TRBJ1-2 NA NA TRBV9 CASSVGQDGITF TGTGCCAGCAGCGTAGGGCAGGACGGGATCACCTTC
TRBJ2-1 NA NA TRBV10-3 CAIGLFPRSSYNEQFF TGTGCCATCGGGCTATTCCCCCGGAGCTCCTACAATGAGCAGTTCTTC
TRBJ1-2 NA NA TRBV29-1 CSDRNNYGYTF TGCAGCGACAGGAATAACTATGGCTACACCTTC
TRBJ2-5 NA NA TRBV23-1 CASSQSGRVWYQETQYF TGCGCCAGCAGTCAATCGGGAAGGGTTTGGTACCAAGAGACCCAGTACTTC